The next 23 T cell receptor beta chains were all read from a single sample in a study of neoadjuvant nivolumab and ipilimumab in lung cancer. Sequenced by immunoSEQ multiplex PCR; TCRdb stores in-frame clones only, minus some. Of 30,000 to 35,000 clones in the sample, around nine tenths were seen once. The sequencing used peripheral blood, collected after neoadjuvant nivolumab, alone or with ipilimumab, at or shortly before surgery. These receptors all stem from an adult with non-small cell lung cancer.

The sample holds one count of this clone. The gene calls are TRBV2 and TRBJ2-1, with D unresolved. CDR1 SNHLY and CDR2 FYNNEI come from the germline V gene. V lost 5 bases and J 7 bases, leaving 6 bases between the germline ends. The CDR3 sequence is 11 residues long. The CDR3: CASSPDNEQFF. In DNA form, the CDR3 reads TGTGCCAGCAGTCCCGATAATGAGCAGTTCTTC. The complete variable domain, with remaining parts taken from reference TRBV2 and TRBJ2-1, reads EPEVTQTPSHQVTQMGQEVILRCVPISNHLYFYWYRQILGQKVEFLVSFYNNEISEKSEIFDDQFSVERPDGSNFTLKIRSTKLEDSAMYFCASSPDNEQFFGPGTRLTVL.

This clone appeared once. This chain links TRBV29-1 with TRBJ1-1, with 8 nucleotides matching TRBD1. The CDR3 sequence is 12 residues long. Looked up from germline, CDR1 is SQVTM and CDR2 is ANQGSEA. Trimming took 6 bases from V and 4 from J; bases not matched to a gene: 4. CDR3 region: CSVTGGFTEAFF. CDR3 bases: TGCAGCGTCACAGGGGGTTTCACTGAAGCTTTCTTT.

This clone appeared a single time. The chain uses TRBV11-2 and TRBJ2-7; a possible D gene is TRBD2 (5 bases). The germline V and J ends were trimmed by 3 bases and 2 bases, with 11 bases remaining between them. The CDR3 extends over 14 amino acids. Looked up from germline, CDR1 is SGHAT and CDR2 is FQNNGV. The CDR3 sequence: CASSFGLPPYEQYF. CDR3 nucleotides: TGTGCCAGCAGCTTCGGACTGCCGCCCTACGAGCAGTACTTC.

The chain uses TRBV11-1 and TRBJ2-2; D ambiguous. The CDR3 runs 13 residues. Germline V gives CDR1 SGHAT, CDR2 FQDESV (reference sequence). Trimming took off 4 bases at V and 6 bases at J, with 9 bases between the two ends. The CDR3 DNA sequence: TGTGCCAGCAGCTCAGGTCTCGCCGGGGAGCTGTTTTTT. The encoded protein is CASSSGLAGELFF.

This rearrangement joins TRBV14 to TRBJ1-1, with D unresolved. This CDR3 has 15 amino acids. In germline, CDR1 is SGHDN, CDR2 FVKESK. V lost 4 bases and J 4 bases, leaving 16 bases between the germline ends. The CDR3 region is CASSPQGRGFTEAFF. The DNA of the CDR3 is TGTGCCAGCAGCCCCCAAGGCCGAGGGTTCACTGAAGCTTTCTTT.

The rearrangement uses TRBV19 and TRBJ1-2, with 7 bases that match TRBD1. V lost 7 bases to trimming and J lost 4 bases; unmatched junction nucleotides: 15. The CDR3 spans 16 residues. Germline assignment: CDR1 LNHDA and CDR2 SQIVND (reference sequence). The CDR3: CASILASGQRSYGYTF. The CDR3 coding sequence is TGTGCCAGTATCCTCGCGTCGGGACAGCGATCCTATGGCTACACCTTC.

The V and J genes are TRBV10-1 and TRBJ1-4, with a tentative D call TRBD1 (6 bases). The CDR3 has 14 amino acids. Trimming took off 0 bases at V and 8 bases at J, with 10 bases between the two ends. Germline CDR1 and CDR2: WNHNN and SYGVQD (reference sequence). DNA for the CDR3: TGCGCCAGCAGTGAGTCTTTGGGGGCCGAAAAACTGTTTTTT. It specifies CASSESLGAEKLFF.

J is TRBJ2-3 and V is TRBV6-5; a weak D match, TRBD2 (6 bases). V lost 2 bases and J lost 7, with 7 bases in between. This CDR3 region has 12 residues. CDR1 and CDR2 (germline): MNHEY, SVGAGI. This CDR3 reads CASSYGGYTQYF. For the CDR3, the DNA is TGTGCCAGCAGTTACGGGGGGTATACGCAGTATTTT.

This chain uses TRBV28 with TRBJ1-2; 7 bases map to TRBD1. This CDR3 spans 15 amino acids. Germline V gene lookup returns CDR1 MDHEN and CDR2 SYDVKM. The J segment lost 4 bases and the V segment lost 3 bases, leaving 8 bases of the junction unmatched. The CDR3 coding sequence is TGTGCCAGCAGTTTGGGAGGACAGGCGACCTATGGCTACACCTTC. Amino acids: CASSLGGQATYGYTF.

As DNA, the CDR3 is TGCGCCAGCAGCTTGAACCCCCCGGGGACAGGGGATGGCTACACCTTC. Amino acids: CASSLNPPGTGDGYTF. The chain employs TRBV5-1 and TRBJ1-2, with 10 bases fitting TRBD1. The CDR3 has 16 amino acids. Germline V gives CDR1 SGHRS, CDR2 YFSETQ. Trimming took 1 base from V and 6 from J; bases not matched to a gene: 9.

This chain links TRBV10-3 with TRBJ2-5, with no clear D. The V end was cut by 0 bases, the J end by 5 bases, with 13 bases between. The CDR3 covers 15 residues. The germline V gene encodes CDR1 ENHRY and CDR2 SYGVKD. The CDR3 coding sequence is TGTGCCATCAGTGAGTCCCTTCGGCCCGGCGAGACCCAGTACTTC. Protein sequence: CAISESLRPGETQYF.

In its sample, this clone was seen once. This rearrangement joins TRBV5-6 to TRBJ1-3; tentatively, D is TRBD1 (5 bases). From germline, CDR1 is SGHDT and CDR2 YYEEEE. V lost 4 bases to trimming and J lost 0 bases, with 14 bases between them. There are 16 residues in the CDR3. This CDR3 reads CASSTIQEYSGNTIYF. CDR3 bases: TGTGCCAGCAGCACGATACAGGAATACTCTGGAAACACCATATATTTT.

The chain couples TRBV18 to TRBJ2-5; TRBD2 matches 9 bases. This CDR3 contains 14 residues. V lost 6 bases and J lost 2; bases outside the gene matches: 4. CDR1 is KGHSH and CDR2 is LQKENI in the germline V gene. CDR3 protein: CASSQAGGQETQYF. DNA for the CDR3: TGTGCCAGCTCCCAGGCGGGGGGGCAAGAGACCCAGTACTTC.

The V gene is TRBV5-1, the J gene TRBJ2-5; TRBD2 matches at 9 bases. The CDR3 has 15 residues. Losses at the gene ends were 1 base for V and 5 bases for J; bases not matched to a gene: 6. Looked up from germline, CDR1 is SGHRS and CDR2 is YFSETQ. The CDR3 protein is CASSLRSGGLETQYF. As DNA, the CDR3 is TGCGCCAGCAGCTTGCGTAGCGGGGGTTTGGAGACCCAGTACTTC.

The genes are TRBV6-5 and TRBJ1-5; D gene ambiguous. V was clipped by 8 bases and J by 3 bases, with 11 bases between them. CDR3 length: 13 amino acids. Germline V gene lookup returns CDR1 MNHEY and CDR2 SVGAGI. The CDR3 protein is CASSPATNQPQHF. The CDR3 DNA sequence: TGTGCCAGCTCACCCGCCACCAATCAGCCCCAGCATTTT.

The genes are TRBV15 and TRBJ1-1; no firm D call. Trimming shortened V by 0 bases and J by 11 bases, and 16 bases separated the two germline ends. The CDR3 has 14 residues. Germline V gives CDR1 LNHNV, CDR2 YYDKDF (reference sequence). The CDR3 nucleotides are TGTGCCACCAGCAGAGATAGGGCAGGCGGCGAGGCTTTCTTT. Residues: CATSRDRAGGEAFF.

The gene calls are TRBV27 and TRBJ1-4; a possible D gene is TRBD1 (5 bases). V dropped 7 bases and J dropped 10 bases, with 25 bases sitting between them. The CDR3 is 16 amino acids. Germline lookup yields CDR1 MNHEY and CDR2 SMNVEV (reference sequence). In DNA form, the CDR3 reads TGTGCCAGCACCTTGGGGGGACCGAGGATGAGTGGAAAACTGTTTTTT. This encodes CASTLGGPRMSGKLFF. The full variable domain, in which reference TRBV27 and TRBJ1-4 provide the parts outside the CDR3, is EAQVTQNPRYLITVTGKKLTVTCSQNMNHEYMSWYRQDPGLGLRQIYYSMNVEVTDKGDVPEGYKVSRKEKRNFPLILESPSPNQTSLYFCASTLGGPRMSGKLFFGSGTQLSVL.

This rearrangement joins TRBV6-1 to TRBJ2-1; D tentatively fits TRBD1 or TRBD2 (6 bases each). The CDR3 consists of 15 residues. Germline lookup yields CDR1 MNHNS and CDR2 SASEGT. The V end was cut by 1 base, the J end by 4 bases, with 11 bases between. CDR3 protein: CASSEDRDLYNEQFF. The CDR3 DNA sequence: TGTGCCAGCAGTGAAGACAGGGACTTGTACAATGAGCAGTTCTTC.

In its sample, this clone was seen once. The chain joins TRBV7-9 to TRBJ2-1; TRBD2 is a possible D gene (5 bases). V gave up 1 base and J gave up 6 bases, with 10 bases separating them. CDR1 and CDR2 from the germline V gene are SEHNR and FQNEAQ (reference sequence). The CDR3 spans 14 residues. As DNA, the CDR3 is TGTGCCAGCAGCTTAGTCCTAGCTGGCAATGAGCAGTTCTTC. Protein sequence: CASSLVLAGNEQFF.

This clone was picked up a small number of times. The genes are TRBV5-1 and TRBJ2-7; D unclear. Trimming pared 1 base from V and 5 bases from J, leaving 13 bases between. Germline loops: CDR1 SGHRS, CDR2 YFSETQ. The CDR3 totals 14 residues. The CDR3 DNA reads as TGCGCCAGCAGCTTGCACCCCAACAGCCACGAGCAGTACTTC. Translation: CASSLHPNSHEQYF.

The rearrangement uses TRBV29-1 and TRBJ1-2; no firm D call. The germline V and J ends were trimmed by 7 bases and 4 bases, with 10 bases remaining between them. Germline-derived CDR1 and CDR2 are SQVTM and ANQGSEA. This CDR3 contains 11 residues. CDR3 region: CSARPAYGYTF. CDR3 in DNA: TGCAGCGCTAGACCGGCCTATGGCTACACCTTC.

J is TRBJ1-2 and V is TRBV5-1; the D gene is possibly TRBD1 (6 bases). Trimming left V 4 bases short and J 4 bases short, with 14 bases between. CDR3 length: 14 residues. The germline CDR1 and CDR2 sequences are SGHRS and YFSETQ. CDR3 sequence: CASSVDSPIYGYTF. The DNA of the CDR3 is TGCGCCAGCAGCGTGGACAGCCCCATCTATGGCTACACCTTC.

The rearrangement joins TRBV5-1 to TRBJ2-7; 10 nucleotides agree with TRBD1. The CDR3 extends over 13 amino acids. Germline assignment: CDR1 SGHRS and CDR2 YFSETQ. V shed 3 bases, J shed 7 bases, and the junction held 4 bases outside the gene matches. CDR3 in DNA: TGCGCCAGCAGCTGGGGACAGGGGCTTGAGCAGTACTTC. As protein: CASSWGQGLEQYF.